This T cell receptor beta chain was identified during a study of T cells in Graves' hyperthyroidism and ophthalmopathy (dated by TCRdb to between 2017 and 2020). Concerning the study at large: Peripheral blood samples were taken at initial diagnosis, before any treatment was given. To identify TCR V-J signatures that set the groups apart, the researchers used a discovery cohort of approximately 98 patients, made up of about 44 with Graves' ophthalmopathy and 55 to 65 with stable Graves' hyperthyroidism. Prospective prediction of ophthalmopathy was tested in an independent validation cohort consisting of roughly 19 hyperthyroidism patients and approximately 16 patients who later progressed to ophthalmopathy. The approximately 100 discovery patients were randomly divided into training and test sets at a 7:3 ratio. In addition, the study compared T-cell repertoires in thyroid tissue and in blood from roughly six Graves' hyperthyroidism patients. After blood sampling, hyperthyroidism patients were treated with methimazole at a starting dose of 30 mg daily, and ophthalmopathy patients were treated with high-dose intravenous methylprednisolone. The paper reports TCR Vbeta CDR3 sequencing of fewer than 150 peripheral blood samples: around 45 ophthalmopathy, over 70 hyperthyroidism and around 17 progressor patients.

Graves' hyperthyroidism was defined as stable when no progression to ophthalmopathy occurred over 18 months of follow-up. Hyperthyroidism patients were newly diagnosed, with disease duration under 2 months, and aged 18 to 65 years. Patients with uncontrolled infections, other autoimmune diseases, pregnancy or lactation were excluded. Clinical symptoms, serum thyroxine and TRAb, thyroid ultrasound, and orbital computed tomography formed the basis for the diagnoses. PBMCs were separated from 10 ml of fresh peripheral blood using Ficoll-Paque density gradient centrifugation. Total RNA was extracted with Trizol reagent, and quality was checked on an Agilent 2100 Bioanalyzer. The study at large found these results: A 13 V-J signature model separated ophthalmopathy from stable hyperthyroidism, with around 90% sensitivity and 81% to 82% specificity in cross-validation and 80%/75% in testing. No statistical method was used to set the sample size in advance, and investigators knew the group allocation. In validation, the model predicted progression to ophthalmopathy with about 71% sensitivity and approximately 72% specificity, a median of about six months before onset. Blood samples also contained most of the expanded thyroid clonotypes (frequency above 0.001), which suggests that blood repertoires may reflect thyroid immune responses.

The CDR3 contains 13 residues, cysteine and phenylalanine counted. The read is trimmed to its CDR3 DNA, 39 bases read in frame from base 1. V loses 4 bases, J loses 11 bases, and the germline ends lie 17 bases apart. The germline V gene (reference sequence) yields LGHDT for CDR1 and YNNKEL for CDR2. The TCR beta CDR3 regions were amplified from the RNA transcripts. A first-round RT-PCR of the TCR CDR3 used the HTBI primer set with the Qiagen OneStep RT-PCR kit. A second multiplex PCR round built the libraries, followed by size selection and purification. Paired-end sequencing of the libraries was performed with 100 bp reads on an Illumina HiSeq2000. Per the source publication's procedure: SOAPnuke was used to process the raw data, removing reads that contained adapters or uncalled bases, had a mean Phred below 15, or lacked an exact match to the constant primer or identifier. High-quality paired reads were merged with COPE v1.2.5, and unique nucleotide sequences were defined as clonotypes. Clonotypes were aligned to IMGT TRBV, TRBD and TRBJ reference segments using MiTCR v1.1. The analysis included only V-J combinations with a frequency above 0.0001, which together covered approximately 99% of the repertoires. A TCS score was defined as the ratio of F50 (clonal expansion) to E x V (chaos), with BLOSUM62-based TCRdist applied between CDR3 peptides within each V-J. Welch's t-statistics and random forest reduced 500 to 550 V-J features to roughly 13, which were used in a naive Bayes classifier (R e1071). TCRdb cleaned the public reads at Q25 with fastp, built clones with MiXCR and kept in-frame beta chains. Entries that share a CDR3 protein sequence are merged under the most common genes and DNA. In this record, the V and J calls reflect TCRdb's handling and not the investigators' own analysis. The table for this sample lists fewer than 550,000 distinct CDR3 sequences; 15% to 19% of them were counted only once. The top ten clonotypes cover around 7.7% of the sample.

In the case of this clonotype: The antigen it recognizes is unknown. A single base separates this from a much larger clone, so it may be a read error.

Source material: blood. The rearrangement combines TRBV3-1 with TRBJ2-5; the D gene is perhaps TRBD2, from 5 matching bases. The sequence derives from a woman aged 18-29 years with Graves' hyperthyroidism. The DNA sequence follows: TGTGCCAGCAGCCGAGCCGGACTCTCCGTTCAGTACTTC. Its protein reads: CASSRAGLSVQYF.